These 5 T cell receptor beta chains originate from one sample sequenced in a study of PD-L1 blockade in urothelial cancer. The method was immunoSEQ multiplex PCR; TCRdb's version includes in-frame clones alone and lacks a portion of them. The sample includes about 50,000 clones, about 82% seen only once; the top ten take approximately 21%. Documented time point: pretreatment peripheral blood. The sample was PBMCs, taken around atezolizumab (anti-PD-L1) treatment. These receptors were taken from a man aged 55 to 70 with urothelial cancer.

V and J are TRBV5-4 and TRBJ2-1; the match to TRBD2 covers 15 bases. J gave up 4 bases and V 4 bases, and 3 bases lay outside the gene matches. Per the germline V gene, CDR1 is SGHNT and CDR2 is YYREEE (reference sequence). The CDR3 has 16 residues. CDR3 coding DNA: TGTGCCAGCAGCAGAGGGACTAGCGGGGGGTACAATGAGCAGTTCTTC. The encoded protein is CASSRGTSGGYNEQFF.

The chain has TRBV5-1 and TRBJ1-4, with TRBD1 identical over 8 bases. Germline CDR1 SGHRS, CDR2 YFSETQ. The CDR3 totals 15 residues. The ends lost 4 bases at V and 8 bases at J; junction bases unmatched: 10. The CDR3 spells CASSDRGTVGEKLFF. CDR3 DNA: TGCGCCAGCAGCGACAGGGGTACTGTGGGCGAAAAACTGTTTTTT. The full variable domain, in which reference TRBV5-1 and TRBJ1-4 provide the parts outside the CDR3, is KAGVTQTPRYLIKTRGQQVTLSCSPISGHRSVSWYQQTPGQGLQFLFEYFSETQRNKGNFPGRFSGRQFSNSRSEMNVSTLELGDSALYLCASSDRGTVGEKLFFGSGTQLSVL.

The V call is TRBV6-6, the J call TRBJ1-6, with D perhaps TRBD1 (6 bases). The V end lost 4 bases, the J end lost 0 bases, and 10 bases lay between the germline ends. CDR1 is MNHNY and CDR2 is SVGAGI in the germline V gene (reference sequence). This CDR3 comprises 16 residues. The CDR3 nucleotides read TGTGCCAGCAGTTTCCGACAGGCCTCCTATAATTCACCCCTCCACTTT. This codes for CASSFRQASYNSPLHF.

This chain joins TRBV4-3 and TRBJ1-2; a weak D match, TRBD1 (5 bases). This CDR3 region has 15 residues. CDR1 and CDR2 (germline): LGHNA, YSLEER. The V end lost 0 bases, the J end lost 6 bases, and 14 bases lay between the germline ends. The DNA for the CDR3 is TGCGCCAGCAGCCAAGATGGCGGGACGGGCGATGGCTACACCTTC. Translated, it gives CASSQDGGTGDGYTF.

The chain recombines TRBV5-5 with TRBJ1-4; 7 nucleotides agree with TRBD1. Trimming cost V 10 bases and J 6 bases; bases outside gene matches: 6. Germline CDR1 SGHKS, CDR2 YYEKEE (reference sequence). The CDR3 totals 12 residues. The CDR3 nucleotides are TGTGCCTCAGTCGGGACAGATGAAAAACTGTTTTTT. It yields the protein CASVGTDEKLFF.